This T cell receptor (beta chain) was sequenced for a study of T cells after yellow fever vaccination. As for the study in general: With SMART-Seq v4 Ultra Low Input, the fractions containing low cell numbers were prepared. Study observations and caveats: Shared CD4/CD8 clonotypes were a small share, likely from convergent recombination.

Between the trimmed V and J ends, which lost 0 bases and 2 bases, there was a span of 8 bases. The CDR3 has 14 residues. CDR1 SGHRS and CDR2 YFSETQ come from the germline V gene. Comment on this clonotype: Its target is unknown.

5'RACE template switching added a universal primer site and UMIs to TCR cDNA. TCRdb ran MiXCR on the 5' RACE reads and lists one entry per CDR3 protein. This sample carries about 220,000 distinct CDR3 sequences, approximately 3% of them seen once, and the ten largest clones take about 3%. Sequences were derived from CD4+ T cells sorted from PBMCs, sampled 10 days after the yellow fever booster vaccination. This receptor was identified in a young man who received the YFV17D yellow fever vaccine. The rearrangement uses TRBV5-1 and TRBJ1-2; D ambiguous. CDR3 protein: CASSLDVGNYGYTF. The CDR3 DNA follows: TGCGCCAGCAGCTTGGACGTGGGAAACTATGGCTACACCTTC.